These 11 T cell receptor beta chains share one sample of origin, sequenced in a study of T cell responses to AZD1222 COVID-19 vaccine. The repertoire was sequenced with immunoSEQ multiplex PCR; TCRdb's copy has only in-frame clones and lacks some. Of 100,000 or so clones detected, approximately 84% appear once; the ten largest clones hold approximately 15%. The sample here was peripheral blood, taken on day 0 of AZD1222 vaccination. All receptors derive from an adult in good health.

V and J are TRBV6-5 and TRBJ1-2, with TRBD1 as a possible D gene (5 bases). The CDR3 runs 15 residues. Trimming took 2 bases from V and 4 from J, leaving 14 bases between them. Looked up from germline, CDR1 is MNHEY and CDR2 is SVGAGI. CDR3 in amino acids: CASSYKGTGSYGYTF. For the CDR3, the DNA is TGTGCCAGCAGTTACAAGGGGACGGGGTCCTATGGCTACACCTTC.

The chain is built from TRBV20-1 and TRBJ2-1; D is undetermined. V lost 3 bases and J 12 bases, leaving 9 bases between the germline ends. The germline V gene has CDR1 DFQATT and CDR2 SNEGSKA (reference sequence). CDR3 length: 10 residues. Here the CDR3 reads CSARLGPQFF. CDR3 nucleotide sequence: TGCAGTGCTAGGCTAGGGCCGCAGTTCTTC.

The rearrangement uses TRBV29-1 and TRBJ2-3; D is uncertain. CDR3 length: 14 residues. Trimming took 7 bases from V and 0 from J, leaving 14 bases between them. CDR1 and CDR2 (germline): SQVTM, ANQGSEA. CDR3 loop: CSATTRSSTDTQYF. DNA for the CDR3: TGCAGCGCTACGACGCGCTCGAGCACAGATACGCAGTATTTT.

The V gene is TRBV18, the J gene TRBJ2-5, with unresolved D. The CDR3 consists of 12 residues. V gave up 3 bases and J gave up 2 bases, with 4 bases separating them. Germline V lookup: CDR1 KGHSH, CDR2 LQKENI. The chain's CDR3 is CASSPQQETQYF. The CDR3 DNA sequence: TGTGCCAGCTCACCGCAACAAGAGACCCAGTACTTC.

This clone was recorded once. V usage is TRBV5-1 and J usage is TRBJ1-4; 7 positions match TRBD1. The V gene end was trimmed by 4 bases and the J gene end by 7 bases; junction bases not matched to a gene: 16. Germline loops: CDR1 SGHRS, CDR2 YFSETQ. The CDR3 has 17 amino acids. The CDR3 DNA reads as TGCGCCAGCAGCCGATCTAGCGGACAGGATATAACTGAAAAACTGTTTTTT. Residues: CASSRSSGQDITEKLFF.

The genes are TRBV2 and TRBJ2-3, with 12 nucleotides matching TRBD2. There are 18 residues in the CDR3. Unmatched junction bases numbered 10, after V lost 6 bases and J lost 0 bases. The germline V gene encodes CDR1 SNHLY and CDR2 FYNNEI. CDR3 residues: CASRGPPGLAGSTDTQYF. The CDR3, as DNA: TGTGCCAGCAGAGGGCCGCCGGGACTAGCGGGCAGCACAGATACGCAGTATTTT.

The gene calls are TRBV9 and TRBJ2-3; 8 bases align to TRBD2. The germline V gene has CDR1 SGDLS and CDR2 YYNGEE. V gave up 0 bases and J gave up 3 bases; unmatched junction bases: 24. The CDR3 sequence is 22 residues long. The DNA for the CDR3 is TGTGCCAGCAGCGTAGCTACGGCGGGAGGAGGTTGGGGAGGAGGGATTACAGATACGCAGTATTTT. Its translation: CASSVATAGGGWGGGITDTQYF.

This chain uses TRBV7-9 with TRBJ1-4, with a tentative D call TRBD1 (6 bases). The V gene's germline CDR1 is SEHNR and CDR2 FQNEAQ (reference sequence). The CDR3 length is 15 residues. V lost 1 base and J 7 bases, leaving 13 bases between the germline ends. The CDR3 DNA reads as TGTGCCAGCAGCTTAGGGGGGCAGGAAGGTGAAAAACTGTTTTTT. It yields the protein CASSLGGQEGEKLFF.

The rearrangement links TRBV5-1 to TRBJ2-7, with 8 bases lining up with TRBD1. V gave up 0 bases and J gave up 4 bases; unmatched junction bases: 6. Germline assignment: CDR1 SGHRS and CDR2 YFSETQ. This CDR3 contains 15 residues. The CDR3: CASSLAIRGLYEQYF. DNA for the CDR3: TGCGCCAGCAGCTTGGCCATCAGGGGGCTATACGAGCAGTACTTC. The full variable domain, its missing parts supplied by reference TRBV5-1 and TRBJ2-7, is KAGVTQTPRYLIKTRGQQVTLSCSPISGHRSVSWYQQTPGQGLQFLFEYFSETQRNKGNFPGRFSGRQFSNSRSEMNVSTLELGDSALYLCASSLAIRGLYEQYFGPGTRLTVT.

The rearrangement links TRBV6-2 or TRBV6-3 to TRBJ1-2; no clear D gene. V lost 5 bases and J 3 bases, leaving 16 bases between the germline ends. CDR3 length: 15 residues. Per the germline V gene, CDR1 is MNHEY and CDR2 is SVGEGT. The DNA of the CDR3 is TGTGCCAGCAGTCCCCGAAGTGATGGGTACTATGGCTACACCTTC. It encodes CASSPRSDGYYGYTF.

The chain combines TRBV18 with TRBJ1-6; 8 bases line up with TRBD1. Germline CDR1 reads KGHSH; CDR2 reads LQKENI. CDR3 length: 15 amino acids. Unmatched junction bases numbered 7, after V lost 6 bases and J lost 6 bases. The CDR3 nucleotides read TGTGCCAGCTCCCCCCGGACAGGGAGTAATTCACCCCTCCACTTT. Its translation: CASSPRTGSNSPLHF.